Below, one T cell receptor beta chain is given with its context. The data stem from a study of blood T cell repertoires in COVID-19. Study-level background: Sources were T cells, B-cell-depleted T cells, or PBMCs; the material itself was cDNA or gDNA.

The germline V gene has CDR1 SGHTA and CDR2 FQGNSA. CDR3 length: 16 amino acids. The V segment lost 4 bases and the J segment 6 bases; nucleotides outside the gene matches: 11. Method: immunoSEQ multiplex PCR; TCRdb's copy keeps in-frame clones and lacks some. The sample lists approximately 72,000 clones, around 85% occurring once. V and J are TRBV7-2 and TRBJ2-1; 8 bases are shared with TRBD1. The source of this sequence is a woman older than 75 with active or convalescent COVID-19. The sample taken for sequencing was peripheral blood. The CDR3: CASSSGGQGAGNEQFF. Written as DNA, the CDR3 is TGTGCCAGCAGCTCCGGTGGGCAGGGGGCGGGCAATGAGCAGTTCTTC.